This T cell receptor beta chain was profiled in a study of T cell responses to AZD1222 COVID-19 vaccine. Study results and caveats: Seropositive status at baseline applied to only six AZD1222 recipients. There were vaccine-associated CD4 TCRs across spike, dominant at 160-218 and 743-854. Repertoire samples came only from after the peak T cell response.

TCRdb's copy holds only in-frame clones and misses some; the assay was immunoSEQ multiplex PCR. The sample records about 45,000 clones, over 60% being singletons. About this clone itself: Its antigen is unknown.

The sample consisted of peripheral blood, taken on day 0 of AZD1222 vaccination. The TCR was taken from an adult in good health.

This CDR3 reads CASSQGQGAETQYF. The DNA for the CDR3 is TGCGCCAGCAGCCAGGGACAGGGAGCAGAGACCCAGTACTTC. V gene TRBV4-3 combines with J gene TRBJ2-5; TRBD1 matches at 9 bases. This CDR3 region has 14 residues. CDR1 and CDR2 from the germline V gene are LGHNA and YSLEER. V trimming: 3 bases; J trimming: 4 bases; junction bases outside the gene matches: 3.